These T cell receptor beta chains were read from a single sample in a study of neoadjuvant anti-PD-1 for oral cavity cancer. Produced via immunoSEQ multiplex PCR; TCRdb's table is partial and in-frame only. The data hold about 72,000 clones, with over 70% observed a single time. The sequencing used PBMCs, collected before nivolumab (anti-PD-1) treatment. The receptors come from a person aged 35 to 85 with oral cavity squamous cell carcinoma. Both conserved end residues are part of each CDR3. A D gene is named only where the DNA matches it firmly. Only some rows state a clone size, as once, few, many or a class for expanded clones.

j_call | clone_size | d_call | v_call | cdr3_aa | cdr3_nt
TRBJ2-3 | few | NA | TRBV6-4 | CASSDGGDSSTDTQYF | TGTGCCAGCAGTGACGGGGGAGATTCTAGCACAGATACGCAGTATTTT
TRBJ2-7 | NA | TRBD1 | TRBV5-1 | CASSWTGAWEQYF | TGCGCCAGCAGCTGGACAGGGGCTTGGGAGCAGTACTTC
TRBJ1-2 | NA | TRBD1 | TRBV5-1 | CASSPGQNYGYTF | TGCGCCAGCAGCCCGGGACAGAACTATGGCTACACCTTC
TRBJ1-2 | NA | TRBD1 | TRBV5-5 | CASSPWTGAFGGYTF | TGTGCCAGCAGTCCCTGGACAGGAGCCTTTGGGGGCTACACCTTC
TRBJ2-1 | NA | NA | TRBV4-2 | CASSQDLRDSNNEQFF | TGTGCCAGCAGCCAAGATCTTCGGGATTCTAACAATGAGCAGTTCTTC
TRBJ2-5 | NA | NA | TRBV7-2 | CASSLEWGLGETQYF | TGTGCCAGCAGCTTAGAGTGGGGGCTAGGAGAGACCCAGTACTTC
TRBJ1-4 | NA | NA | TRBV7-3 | CASSPGSGEKLFF | TGTGCCAGCAGCCCAGGATCAGGGGAAAAACTGTTTTTT
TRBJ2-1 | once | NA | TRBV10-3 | CAISEGSTYNEQFF | TGTGCCATCAGTGAGGGGTCCACTTACAATGAGCAGTTCTTC
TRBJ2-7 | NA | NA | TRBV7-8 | CASSLVRGSSYEQYF | TGTGCCAGCAGCTTAGTGAGAGGAAGCTCCTACGAGCAGTACTTC
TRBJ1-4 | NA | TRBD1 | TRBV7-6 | CASSLGQGGEKLFF | TGTGCCAGCAGCTTAGGACAGGGAGGGGAAAAACTGTTTTTT
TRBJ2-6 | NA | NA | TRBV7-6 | CASSSDTNRGTSFSGANVLTF | TGTGCCAGCAGCTCCGACACGAACCGGGGGACCTCTTTCTCTGGGGCCAACGTCCTGACTTTC
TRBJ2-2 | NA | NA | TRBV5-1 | CASSLERTETGELFF | TGCGCCAGCAGCTTGGAGAGGACAGAAACCGGGGAGCTGTTTTTT
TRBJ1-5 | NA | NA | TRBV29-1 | CSVVTGNQPQHF | TGCAGCGTTGTTACCGGCAATCAGCCCCAGCATTTT
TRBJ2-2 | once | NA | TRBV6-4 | CASSDRVNGELFF | TGTGCCAGCAGTGACAGGGTCAACGGGGAGCTGTTTTTT
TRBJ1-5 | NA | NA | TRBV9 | CASSAEGTSNQPQHF | TGTGCCAGCAGCGCCGAAGGGACGAGCAATCAGCCCCAGCATTTT
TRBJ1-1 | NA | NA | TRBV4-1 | CASSQRLGGLNTEAFF | TGCGCCAGCAGCCAGAGGTTGGGGGGGCTAAACACTGAAGCTTTCTTT
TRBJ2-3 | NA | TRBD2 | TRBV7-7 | CASSLGLAGGPDTQYF | TGTGCTAGCAGCTTGGGACTAGCGGGGGGCCCGGATACGCAGTATTTT
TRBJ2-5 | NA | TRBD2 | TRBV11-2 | CASSPASGYRETQYF | TGTGCCAGCAGCCCGGCTAGCGGGTATCGGGAGACCCAGTACTTC
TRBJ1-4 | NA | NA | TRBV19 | CASSMFTGTEKLFF | TGTGCCAGTAGTATGTTTACAGGGACCGAAAAACTGTTTTTT
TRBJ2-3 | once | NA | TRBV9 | CASSIFRGRTDTQYF | TGTGCCAGCTCGATTTTCCGGGGCCGCACAGATACGCAGTATTTT
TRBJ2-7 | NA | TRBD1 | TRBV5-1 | CASSWDSEQYF | TGCGCCAGCAGCTGGGACAGCGAGCAGTACTTC
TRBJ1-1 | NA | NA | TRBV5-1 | CASSLEGQPNTEAFF | TGCGCCAGCAGCTTGGAGGGCCAGCCGAACACTGAAGCTTTCTTT
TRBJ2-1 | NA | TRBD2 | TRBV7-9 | CASSLSGLAGYNEQFF | TGTGCCAGCAGCTTATCGGGCCTAGCGGGATACAATGAGCAGTTCTTC
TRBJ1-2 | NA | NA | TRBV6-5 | CASSPGANYGYTF | TGTGCCAGCAGCCCCGGAGCTAACTATGGCTACACCTTC
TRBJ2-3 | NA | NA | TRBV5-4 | CASSLHNNTDTQYF | TGTGCCAGCAGCTTACACAATAACACAGATACGCAGTATTTT
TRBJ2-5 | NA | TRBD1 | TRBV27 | CASSPRVTGGRLREETQYF | TGTGCCAGCAGTCCACGGGTGACAGGGGGACGTCTGAGAGAAGAGACCCAGTACTTC
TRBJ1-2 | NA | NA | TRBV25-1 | CASSEGGPVMSYTF | TGTGCCAGCAGTGAAGGAGGTCCCGTTATGAGCTACACCTTC
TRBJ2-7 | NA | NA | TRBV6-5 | CAGVVYEQYF | TGTGCGGGGGTTGTATACGAGCAGTACTTC
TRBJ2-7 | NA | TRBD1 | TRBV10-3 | CAISETGQLIYEQYF | TGTGCCATCAGTGAGACGGGACAGCTAATCTACGAGCAGTACTTC
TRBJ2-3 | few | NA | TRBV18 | CASSPPGPRTDTQYF | TGTGCCAGCTCTCCTCCGGGACCGCGCACAGATACGCAGTATTTT
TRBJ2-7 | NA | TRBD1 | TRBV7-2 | CASSRDREHEQYF | TGTGCCAGCAGCCGAGACAGGGAACACGAGCAGTACTTC
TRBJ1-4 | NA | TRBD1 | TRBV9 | CASSGPGTGHATNEKLFF | TGTGCCAGCAGCGGACCCGGGACAGGCCATGCAACTAATGAAAAACTGTTTTTT
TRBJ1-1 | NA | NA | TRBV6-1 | CASALLGDTEAFF | TGTGCCAGCGCCCTTTTGGGGGACACTGAAGCTTTCTTT
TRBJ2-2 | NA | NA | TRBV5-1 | CASSGGGSRPGELFF | TGCGCCAGCAGCGGTGGGGGTTCGAGGCCCGGGGAGCTGTTTTTT
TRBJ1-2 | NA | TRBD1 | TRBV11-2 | CASSLGQGLGYTF | TGTGCCAGCAGCCTTGGACAGGGTCTAGGCTACACCTTC
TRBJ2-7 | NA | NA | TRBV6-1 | CASSGAPYEQYF | TGTGCCAGCAGTGGTGCTCCCTACGAGCAGTACTTC
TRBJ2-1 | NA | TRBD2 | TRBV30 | CAWSRLAGGPYNEQFF | TGTGCCTGGAGTCGACTAGCGGGAGGCCCCTACAATGAGCAGTTCTTC
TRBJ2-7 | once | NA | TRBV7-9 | CASSLVYTEQYF | TGTGCCAGCAGCTTAGTCTACACGGAGCAGTACTTC
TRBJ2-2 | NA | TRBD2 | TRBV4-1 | CASSQGLAGVSTGELFF | TGCGCCAGCAGCCAAGGACTAGCGGGAGTGAGCACCGGGGAGCTGTTTTTT
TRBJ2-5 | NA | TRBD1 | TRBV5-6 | CASSKTGGETQYF | TGTGCCAGCAGCAAGACAGGGGGGGAGACCCAGTACTTC
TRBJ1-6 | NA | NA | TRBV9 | CASSVSWDFNSPLHF | TGTGCCAGCAGCGTCTCTTGGGATTTTAATTCACCCCTCCACTTT
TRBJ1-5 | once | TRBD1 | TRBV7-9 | CASSTGDRGLDPQHF | TGTGCCAGCAGCACCGGGGACAGGGGGCTAGATCCCCAGCATTTT